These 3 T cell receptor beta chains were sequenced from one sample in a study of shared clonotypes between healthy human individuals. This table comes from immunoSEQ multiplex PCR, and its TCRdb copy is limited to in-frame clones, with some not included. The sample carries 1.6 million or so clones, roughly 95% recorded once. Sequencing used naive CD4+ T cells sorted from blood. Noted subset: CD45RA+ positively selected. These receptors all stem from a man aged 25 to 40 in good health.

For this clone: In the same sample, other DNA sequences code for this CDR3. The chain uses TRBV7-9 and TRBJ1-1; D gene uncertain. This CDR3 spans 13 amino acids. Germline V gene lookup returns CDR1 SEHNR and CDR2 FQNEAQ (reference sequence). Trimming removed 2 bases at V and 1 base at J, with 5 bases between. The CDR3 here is CASSLWENTEAFF. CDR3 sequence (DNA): TGTGCCAGCAGCTTATGGGAGAACACTGAAGCTTTCTTT.

This CDR3 is CASSYSGSDEQFF. In DNA, the CDR3 is TGTGCCAGCAGTTACTCGGGATCGGATGAGCAGTTCTTC. This sequence joins TRBV6-5 and TRBJ2-1, with D unresolved. This CDR3 comprises 13 residues. Trimming removed 0 bases from V and 8 bases from J, with 8 bases in between. Germline-derived CDR1 and CDR2 are MNHEY and SVGAGI.

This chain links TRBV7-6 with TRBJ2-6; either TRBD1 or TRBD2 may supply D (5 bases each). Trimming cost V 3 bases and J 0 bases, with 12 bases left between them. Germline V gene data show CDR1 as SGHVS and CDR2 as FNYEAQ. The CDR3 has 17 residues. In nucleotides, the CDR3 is TGTGCCAGCAGCTTCGGGGCCCCTTCCTCTGGGGCCAACGTCCTGACTTTC. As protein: CASSFGAPSSGANVLTF.